This TCR beta chain was recorded in a study of fetal regulatory T cell absence and autoimmunity. V was pared by 2 bases and J by 0 bases, with 9 bases of the junction left unmatched. CDR3 length: 18 amino acids. The germline CDR1 and CDR2 sequences are MNHNS and SASEGT. This table comes from immunoSEQ multiplex PCR, and its TCRdb copy is limited to in-frame clones, with some not included. The profile shows approximately 46,000 clones, around 85% of them singletons. This clonotype was sampled from a newborn boy with IPEX syndrome. The chain uses TRBV6-1 and TRBJ2-7; the match to TRBD2 covers 11 bases. The sequenced sample was cord blood. The CDR3 here is CASSEQPSGRSSSYEQYF. The CDR3 coding sequence is TGTGCCAGCAGTGAACAGCCTAGCGGGAGGTCAAGCTCCTACGAGCAGTACTTC.